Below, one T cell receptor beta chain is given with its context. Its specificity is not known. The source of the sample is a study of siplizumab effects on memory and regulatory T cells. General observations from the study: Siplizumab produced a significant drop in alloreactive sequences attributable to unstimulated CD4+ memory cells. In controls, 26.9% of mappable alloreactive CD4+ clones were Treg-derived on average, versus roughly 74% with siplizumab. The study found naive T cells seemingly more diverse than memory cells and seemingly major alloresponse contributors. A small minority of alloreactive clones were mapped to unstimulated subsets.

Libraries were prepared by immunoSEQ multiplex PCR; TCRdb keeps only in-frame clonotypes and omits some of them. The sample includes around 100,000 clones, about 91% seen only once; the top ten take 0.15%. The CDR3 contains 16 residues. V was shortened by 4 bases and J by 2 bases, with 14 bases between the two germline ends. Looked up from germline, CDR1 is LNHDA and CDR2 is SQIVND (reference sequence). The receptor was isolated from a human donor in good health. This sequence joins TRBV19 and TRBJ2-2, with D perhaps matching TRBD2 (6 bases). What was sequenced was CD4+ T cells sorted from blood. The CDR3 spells CASSTGTVSNTGELFF. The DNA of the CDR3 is TGTGCCAGTAGTACCGGGACTGTGTCTAACACCGGGGAGCTGTTTTTT.